These T cell receptor beta chains were read from a single sample in a study of cytomegalovirus exposure and HLA in healthy donors. TCRdb keeps only in-frame clones here, not all; method: immunoSEQ multiplex PCR. The sample records roughly 100,000 clones, 70% to 75% being singletons. The sample was PBMCs. These receptors all come from a female donor in good health and CMV-seronegative. Each CDR3 is given with its conserved first and last residue. Each record gives: J gene, clone size, D gene, V gene, CDR3 protein, CDR3 DNA. A D gene is named only where the DNA matches it firmly. Clone size is shown for a subset of rows, as once, few, many or a class of expanded clone.

j_call: TRBJ2-2; clone_size: -; d_call: -; v_call: TRBV6-1; cdr3_aa: CASSSDSSNTGELFF; cdr3_nt: TGTGCCAGCAGTTCCGACTCCTCAAACACCGGGGAGCTGTTTTTT
j_call: TRBJ2-7; clone_size: -; d_call: TRBD1; v_call: TRBV4-1; cdr3_aa: CASSQTGVSSYEQYF; cdr3_nt: TGCGCCAGCAGCCAAACAGGGGTAAGCTCCTACGAGCAGTACTTC
j_call: TRBJ2-7; clone_size: -; d_call: -; v_call: TRBV19; cdr3_aa: CASKGYHEQYF; cdr3_nt: TGTGCCAGTAAGGGGTACCACGAGCAGTACTTC
j_call: TRBJ1-1; clone_size: once; d_call: -; v_call: TRBV21-1; cdr3_aa: CAGASWSEAFF; cdr3_nt: TGTGCTGGAGCTTCTTGGTCTGAAGCTTTCTTT
j_call: TRBJ1-1; clone_size: -; d_call: -; v_call: TRBV7-9; cdr3_aa: CASSPRGGFEAFF; cdr3_nt: TGTGCCAGCAGCCCGCGAGGGGGTTTTGAAGCTTTCTTT
j_call: TRBJ2-7; clone_size: -; d_call: -; v_call: TRBV25-1; cdr3_aa: CASSEWKEGKNYEQYF; cdr3_nt: TGTGCCAGCAGTGAGTGGAAGGAGGGAAAGAACTACGAGCAGTACTTC
j_call: TRBJ2-7; clone_size: -; d_call: -; v_call: TRBV30; cdr3_aa: CAWSLTRNYEQYF; cdr3_nt: TGTGCCTGGAGCCTGACTCGCAACTACGAGCAGTACTTC
j_call: TRBJ2-3; clone_size: few; d_call: TRBD1; v_call: TRBV5-5; cdr3_aa: CASSDSRTGRLTQYF; cdr3_nt: TGTGCCAGCAGCGATTCCCGGACAGGCCGTCTTACGCAGTATTTT
j_call: TRBJ2-1; clone_size: -; d_call: -; v_call: TRBV5-1; cdr3_aa: CASSRDFSSYNEQFF; cdr3_nt: TGCGCCAGCAGCCGGGACTTCAGCTCCTACAATGAGCAGTTCTTC
j_call: TRBJ1-3; clone_size: once; d_call: TRBD1; v_call: TRBV23-1; cdr3_aa: CASRGDRCSGNTIYF; cdr3_nt: TGCGCCAGCAGGGGGGACAGGTGCTCTGGAAACACCATATATTTT
j_call: TRBJ1-1; clone_size: -; d_call: TRBD1; v_call: TRBV6-1; cdr3_aa: CASGPSGGWSEAFF; cdr3_nt: TGTGCCAGCGGTCCTTCAGGGGGCTGGTCTGAAGCTTTCTTT
j_call: TRBJ2-5; clone_size: -; d_call: -; v_call: TRBV30; cdr3_aa: CAWSVQQETQYF; cdr3_nt: TGTGCCTGGAGTGTTCAGCAAGAGACCCAGTACTTC
j_call: TRBJ2-2; clone_size: -; d_call: TRBD1; v_call: TRBV29-1; cdr3_aa: CSAKTGTDTGELFF; cdr3_nt: TGCAGCGCAAAGACAGGGACGGACACCGGGGAGCTGTTTTTT
j_call: TRBJ2-3; clone_size: -; d_call: TRBD2; v_call: TRBV7-2; cdr3_aa: CASSLAASGSDTQYF; cdr3_nt: TGTGCCAGCAGCTTAGCCGCTAGCGGGTCAGATACGCAGTATTTT
j_call: TRBJ2-7; clone_size: -; d_call: TRBD2; v_call: TRBV7-2; cdr3_aa: CASSRPTSGIHYEQYF; cdr3_nt: TGTGCCAGCAGCCGTCCTACTAGCGGGATTCACTACGAGCAGTACTTC
j_call: TRBJ2-7; clone_size: -; d_call: TRBD1; v_call: TRBV18; cdr3_aa: CASSDRGLEQYF; cdr3_nt: TGTGCCAGCTCAGACAGGGGGCTGGAGCAGTACTTC
j_call: TRBJ1-2; clone_size: -; d_call: -; v_call: TRBV10-3; cdr3_aa: CAISEPGLNYGYTF; cdr3_nt: TGTGCCATCAGTGAGCCGGGACTCAACTATGGCTACACCTTC
j_call: TRBJ1-3; clone_size: few; d_call: TRBD1; v_call: TRBV7-9; cdr3_aa: CASRPTGGLFGNTIYF; cdr3_nt: TGTGCCAGCAGGCCCACAGGGGGCTTGTTTGGAAACACCATATATTTT
j_call: TRBJ2-1; clone_size: -; d_call: TRBD2; v_call: TRBV7-9; cdr3_aa: CASSWGLGPDNEQFF; cdr3_nt: TGTGCCAGCAGCTGGGGACTAGGTCCCGACAATGAGCAGTTCTTC
j_call: TRBJ1-1; clone_size: few; d_call: TRBD1; v_call: TRBV14; cdr3_aa: CASSQGTGLGTEAFF; cdr3_nt: TGTGCCAGCAGTCAGGGGACAGGGCTGGGCACTGAAGCTTTCTTT
j_call: TRBJ1-1; clone_size: -; d_call: TRBD1; v_call: TRBV7-9; cdr3_aa: CASSPAGQGLVNTEAFF; cdr3_nt: TGTGCCAGCAGCCCCGCCGGACAGGGTTTAGTGAACACTGAAGCTTTCTTT
j_call: TRBJ1-1; clone_size: -; d_call: -; v_call: TRBV5-4; cdr3_aa: CASSQGRNTEAFF; cdr3_nt: TGTGCCAGCAGCCAGGGGAGGAACACTGAAGCTTTCTTT
j_call: TRBJ2-1; clone_size: -; d_call: TRBD2; v_call: TRBV30; cdr3_aa: CAWSVRGLAFNEQFF; cdr3_nt: TGTGCCTGGAGTGTTCGGGGACTAGCGTTCAATGAGCAGTTCTTC
j_call: TRBJ1-2; clone_size: -; d_call: -; v_call: TRBV6-1; cdr3_aa: CASTNPRGGYTF; cdr3_nt: TGTGCCAGCACCAACCCAAGGGGTGGCTACACCTTC
j_call: TRBJ1-5; clone_size: once; d_call: -; v_call: TRBV7-2; cdr3_aa: CASSLVPNNQPQHF; cdr3_nt: TGTGCCAGCAGCTTAGTCCCAAACAATCAGCCCCAGCATTTT
j_call: TRBJ1-1; clone_size: -; d_call: TRBD1; v_call: TRBV2; cdr3_aa: CASSGGGPVVEGFF; cdr3_nt: TGTGCCAGCAGTGGAGGGGGCCCGGTTGTTGAGGGTTTCTTT
j_call: TRBJ1-3; clone_size: -; d_call: -; v_call: TRBV27; cdr3_aa: CASEEQWGNTIYF; cdr3_nt: TGTGCCAGCGAAGAACAGTGGGGAAACACCATATATTTT
j_call: TRBJ2-2; clone_size: -; d_call: TRBD2; v_call: TRBV5-1; cdr3_aa: CASSSGASGSAVPGELFF; cdr3_nt: TGCGCCAGCAGCTCCGGAGCTAGCGGGAGTGCCGTCCCCGGGGAGCTGTTTTTT
j_call: TRBJ2-5; clone_size: -; d_call: TRBD2; v_call: TRBV28; cdr3_aa: CASSFPTGGSGQETQYF; cdr3_nt: TGTGCCAGCAGTTTTCCCACCGGGGGGTCGGGGCAAGAGACCCAGTACTTC
j_call: TRBJ2-6; clone_size: -; d_call: -; v_call: TRBV4-3; cdr3_aa: CASSLSHPQGAGANVLTF; cdr3_nt: TGCGCCAGCAGCCTCTCCCACCCACAGGGCGCTGGGGCCAACGTCCTGACTTTC
j_call: TRBJ2-1; clone_size: -; d_call: -; v_call: TRBV7-9; cdr3_aa: CASRLGRNEQFF; cdr3_nt: TGTGCCAGCAGACTTGGGAGGAATGAGCAGTTCTTC
j_call: TRBJ1-2; clone_size: -; d_call: -; v_call: TRBV28; cdr3_aa: CASSSPRGFLYTF; cdr3_nt: TGTGCCAGCAGTTCCCCCAGGGGTTTTCTCTACACCTTC
j_call: TRBJ1-2; clone_size: -; d_call: TRBD1; v_call: TRBV7-9; cdr3_aa: CASSLAGTENYGYTF; cdr3_nt: TGTGCCAGCAGCTTAGCCGGGACAGAGAACTATGGCTACACCTTC
j_call: TRBJ2-1; clone_size: once; d_call: -; v_call: TRBV5-1; cdr3_aa: CASSLGASRDNEQFF; cdr3_nt: TGCGCCAGCAGCTTGGGCGCTAGCAGAGACAATGAGCAGTTCTTC
j_call: TRBJ2-1; clone_size: -; d_call: -; v_call: TRBV5-4; cdr3_aa: CASSLALGNEQFF; cdr3_nt: TGTGCCAGCAGCTTAGCTCTCGGCAATGAGCAGTTCTTC
j_call: TRBJ1-1; clone_size: -; d_call: -; v_call: TRBV9; cdr3_aa: CASSASGLGTEAFF; cdr3_nt: TGTGCCAGCAGCGCCTCAGGGTTGGGCACTGAAGCTTTCTTT
j_call: TRBJ2-3; clone_size: -; d_call: TRBD2; v_call: TRBV9; cdr3_aa: CASSPSGITDTQYF; cdr3_nt: TGTGCCAGCAGCCCTAGCGGGATCACAGATACGCAGTATTTT
j_call: TRBJ2-7; clone_size: -; d_call: -; v_call: TRBV6-6; cdr3_aa: CATHRSSYEQYF; cdr3_nt: TGTGCCACCCACAGGAGCTCCTACGAGCAGTACTTC
j_call: TRBJ2-1; clone_size: -; d_call: TRBD2; v_call: TRBV4-2; cdr3_aa: CASSLGTSGDYNEQFF; cdr3_nt: TGTGCCAGCAGCCTGGGGACTAGCGGAGACTACAATGAGCAGTTCTTC
j_call: TRBJ1-2; clone_size: few; d_call: TRBD1; v_call: TRBV27; cdr3_aa: CASSSRQGFYGYTF; cdr3_nt: TGTGCCAGCAGTTCCCGACAGGGATTCTATGGCTACACCTTC
j_call: TRBJ2-3; clone_size: -; d_call: TRBD1; v_call: TRBV2; cdr3_aa: CASTGQLESTQYF; cdr3_nt: TGTGCCAGCACGGGACAGTTGGAGAGTACGCAGTATTTT
j_call: TRBJ2-7; clone_size: -; d_call: TRBD1; v_call: TRBV2; cdr3_aa: CASSVGGFDEQYF; cdr3_nt: TGTGCCAGCAGTGTAGGGGGCTTCGACGAGCAGTACTTC
j_call: TRBJ2-5; clone_size: -; d_call: -; v_call: TRBV27; cdr3_aa: CASSLSRSGGETQYF; cdr3_nt: TGTGCCAGCAGTTTATCCCGATCTGGCGGGGAGACCCAGTACTTC
j_call: TRBJ2-1; clone_size: -; d_call: TRBD1; v_call: TRBV20-1; cdr3_aa: CSQGAWNEQFF; cdr3_nt: TGCAGCCAGGGGGCTTGGAATGAGCAGTTCTTC
j_call: TRBJ1-2; clone_size: -; d_call: TRBD1; v_call: TRBV6-6; cdr3_aa: CASSWHQQGGNGYTF; cdr3_nt: TGTGCCAGCAGCTGGCATCAACAGGGGGGAAATGGCTACACCTTC
j_call: TRBJ2-1; clone_size: -; d_call: TRBD2; v_call: TRBV7-2; cdr3_aa: CASSLPGLDVVF; cdr3_nt: TGTGCCAGCAGCTTACCGGGACTAGATGTGGTCTTC
j_call: TRBJ2-7; clone_size: once; d_call: TRBD1; v_call: TRBV5-4; cdr3_aa: CASGVKGQVYEQYF; cdr3_nt: TGTGCCAGCGGTGTCAAGGGACAGGTCTACGAGCAGTACTTC
j_call: TRBJ2-5; clone_size: -; d_call: TRBD2; v_call: TRBV7-7; cdr3_aa: CASSQSLAGETQYF; cdr3_nt: TGTGCTAGCAGCCAATCACTAGCGGGAGAGACCCAGTACTTC